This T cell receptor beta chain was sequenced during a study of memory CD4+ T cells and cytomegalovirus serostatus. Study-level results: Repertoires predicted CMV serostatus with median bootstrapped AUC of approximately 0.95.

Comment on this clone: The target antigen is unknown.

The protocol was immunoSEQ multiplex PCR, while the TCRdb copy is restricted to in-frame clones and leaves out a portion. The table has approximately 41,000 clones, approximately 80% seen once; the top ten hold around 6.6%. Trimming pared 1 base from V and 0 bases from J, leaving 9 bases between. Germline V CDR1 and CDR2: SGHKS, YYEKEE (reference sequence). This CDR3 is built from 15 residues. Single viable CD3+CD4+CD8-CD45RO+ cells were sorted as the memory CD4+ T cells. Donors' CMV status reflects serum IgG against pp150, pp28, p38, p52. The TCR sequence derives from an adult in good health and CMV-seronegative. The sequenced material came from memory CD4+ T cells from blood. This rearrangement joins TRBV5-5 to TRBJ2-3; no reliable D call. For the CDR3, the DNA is TGTGCCAGCAGCTTGCGGTCAGCTAGCACAGATACGCAGTATTTT. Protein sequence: CASSLRSASTDTQYF.